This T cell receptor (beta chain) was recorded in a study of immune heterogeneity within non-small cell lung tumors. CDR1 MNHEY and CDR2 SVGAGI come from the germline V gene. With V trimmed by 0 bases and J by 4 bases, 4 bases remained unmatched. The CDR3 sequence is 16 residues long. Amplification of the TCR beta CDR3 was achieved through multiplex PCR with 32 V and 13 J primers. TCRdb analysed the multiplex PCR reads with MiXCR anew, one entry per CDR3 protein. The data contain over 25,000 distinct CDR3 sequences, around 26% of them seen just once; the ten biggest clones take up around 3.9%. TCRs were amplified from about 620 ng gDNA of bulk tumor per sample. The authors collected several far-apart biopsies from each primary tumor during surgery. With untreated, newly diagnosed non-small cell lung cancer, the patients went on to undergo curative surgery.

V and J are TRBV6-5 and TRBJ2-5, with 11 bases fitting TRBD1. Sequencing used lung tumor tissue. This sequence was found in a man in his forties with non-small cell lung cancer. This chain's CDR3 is CASSYSGQGAGETQYF. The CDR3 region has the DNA TGTGCCAGCAGTTACTCCGGACAGGGGGCGGGAGAGACCCAGTACTTC.